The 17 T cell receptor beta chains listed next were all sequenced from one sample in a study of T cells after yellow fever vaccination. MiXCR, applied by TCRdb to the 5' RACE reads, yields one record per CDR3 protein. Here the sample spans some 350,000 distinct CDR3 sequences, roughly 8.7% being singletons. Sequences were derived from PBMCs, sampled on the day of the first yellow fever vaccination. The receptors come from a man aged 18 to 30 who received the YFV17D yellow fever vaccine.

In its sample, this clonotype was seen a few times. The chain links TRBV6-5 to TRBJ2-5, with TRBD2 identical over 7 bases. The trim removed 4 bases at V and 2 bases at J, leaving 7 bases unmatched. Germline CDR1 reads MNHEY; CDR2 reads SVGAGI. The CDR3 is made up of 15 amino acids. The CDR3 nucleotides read TGTGCCAGCAGTTTGTGGGGGGGTCCGCAAGAGACCCAGTACTTC. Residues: CASSLWGGPQETQYF.

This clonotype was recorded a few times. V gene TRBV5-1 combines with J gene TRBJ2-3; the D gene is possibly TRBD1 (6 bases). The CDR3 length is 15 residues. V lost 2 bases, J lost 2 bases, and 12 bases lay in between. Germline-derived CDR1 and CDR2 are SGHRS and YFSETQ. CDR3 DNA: TGCGCCAGCAGCTTCGGACAGTTTGCCACAGATACGCAGTATTTT. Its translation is CASSFGQFATDTQYF.

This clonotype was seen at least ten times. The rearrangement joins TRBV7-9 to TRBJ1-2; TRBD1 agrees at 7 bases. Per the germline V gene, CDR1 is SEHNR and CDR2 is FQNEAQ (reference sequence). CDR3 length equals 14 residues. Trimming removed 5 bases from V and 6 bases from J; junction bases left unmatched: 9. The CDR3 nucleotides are TGTGCCAGCAGCCCCAACGACAGGGCAGATGGCTACACCTTC. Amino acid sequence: CASSPNDRADGYTF.

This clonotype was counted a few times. As DNA, the CDR3 is TGTGCCAGCAGCCCTTCCGACGGGACAGGGGACGCAGATACGCAGTATTTT. It translates to CASSPSDGTGDADTQYF. The V gene is TRBV4-2, the J gene TRBJ2-3, with TRBD1 matching 10 bases. The CDR3 has 17 amino acids. V gave up 4 bases and J gave up 4 bases; unmatched junction bases: 11. The V gene's germline CDR1 is LGHNA and CDR2 YNFKEQ.

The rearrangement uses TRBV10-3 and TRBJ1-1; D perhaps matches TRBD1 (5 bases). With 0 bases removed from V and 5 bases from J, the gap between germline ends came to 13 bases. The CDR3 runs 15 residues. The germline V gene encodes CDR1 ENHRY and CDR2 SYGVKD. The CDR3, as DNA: TGTGCCATCAGTGAGTCAGGTGGGGGAGGAACTGAAGCTTTCTTT. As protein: CAISESGGGGTEAFF.

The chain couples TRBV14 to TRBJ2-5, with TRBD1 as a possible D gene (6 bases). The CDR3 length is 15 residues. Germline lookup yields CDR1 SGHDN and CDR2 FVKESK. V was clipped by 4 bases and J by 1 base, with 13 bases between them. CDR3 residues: CASSRRSDSQETQYF. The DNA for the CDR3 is TGTGCCAGCAGCCGAAGGTCGGACAGCCAAGAGACCCAGTACTTC.

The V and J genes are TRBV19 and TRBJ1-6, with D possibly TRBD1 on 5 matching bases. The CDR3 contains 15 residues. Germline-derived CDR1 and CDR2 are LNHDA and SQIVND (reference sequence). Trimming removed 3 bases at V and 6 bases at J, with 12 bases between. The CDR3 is CASSIYGATNSPLHF. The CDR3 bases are TGTGCCAGTAGTATCTACGGGGCCACTAATTCACCCCTCCACTTT.

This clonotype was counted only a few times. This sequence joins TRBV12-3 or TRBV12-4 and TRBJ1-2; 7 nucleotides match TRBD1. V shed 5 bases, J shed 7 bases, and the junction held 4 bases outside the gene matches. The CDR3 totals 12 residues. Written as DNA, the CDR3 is TGTGCCAGCAGTCAGACAGGGACTGGCTACACCTTC. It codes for CASSQTGTGYTF.

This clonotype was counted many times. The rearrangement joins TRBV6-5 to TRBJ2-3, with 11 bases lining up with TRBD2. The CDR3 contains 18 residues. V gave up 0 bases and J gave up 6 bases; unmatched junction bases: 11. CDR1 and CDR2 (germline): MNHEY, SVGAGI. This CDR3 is CASSYSMLAGGLGDTQYF. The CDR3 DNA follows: TGTGCCAGCAGTTACTCGATGCTAGCGGGGGGCCTCGGGGATACGCAGTATTTT.

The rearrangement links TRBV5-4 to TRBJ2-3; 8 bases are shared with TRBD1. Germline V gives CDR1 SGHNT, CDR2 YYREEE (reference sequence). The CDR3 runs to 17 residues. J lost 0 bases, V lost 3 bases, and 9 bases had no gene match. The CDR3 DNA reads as TGTGCCAGCAGCTCGGACCGGACAGGGTCTAGCACAGATACGCAGTATTTT. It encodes CASSSDRTGSSTDTQYF.

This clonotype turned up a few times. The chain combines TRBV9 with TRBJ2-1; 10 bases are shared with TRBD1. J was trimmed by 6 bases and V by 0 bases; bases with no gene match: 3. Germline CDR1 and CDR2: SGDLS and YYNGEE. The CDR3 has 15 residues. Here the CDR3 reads CASSVEGQGFNEQFF. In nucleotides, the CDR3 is TGTGCCAGCAGCGTAGAGGGACAGGGGTTCAATGAGCAGTTCTTC.

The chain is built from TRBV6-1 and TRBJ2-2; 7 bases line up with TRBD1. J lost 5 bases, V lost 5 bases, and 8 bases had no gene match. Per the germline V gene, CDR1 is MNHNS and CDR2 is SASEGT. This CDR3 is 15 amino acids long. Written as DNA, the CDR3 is TGTGCCAGCAGTCCTACAGGGGCAAGTACCGGGGAGCTGTTTTTT. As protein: CASSPTGASTGELFF.

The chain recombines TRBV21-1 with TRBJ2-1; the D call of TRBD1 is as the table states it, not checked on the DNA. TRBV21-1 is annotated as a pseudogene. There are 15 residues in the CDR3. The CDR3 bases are TGTGCCAGCAGCAAAAACAGGGGGGGGGGAAATGAGCAGTTCTTC. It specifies CASSKNRGGGNEQFF.

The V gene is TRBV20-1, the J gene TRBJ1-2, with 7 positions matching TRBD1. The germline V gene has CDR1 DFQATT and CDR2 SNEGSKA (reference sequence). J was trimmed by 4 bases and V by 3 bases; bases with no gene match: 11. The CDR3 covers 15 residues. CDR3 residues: CSARRGGRDTYGYTF. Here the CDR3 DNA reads TGCAGTGCTAGGAGAGGGGGCAGGGATACCTATGGCTACACCTTC.

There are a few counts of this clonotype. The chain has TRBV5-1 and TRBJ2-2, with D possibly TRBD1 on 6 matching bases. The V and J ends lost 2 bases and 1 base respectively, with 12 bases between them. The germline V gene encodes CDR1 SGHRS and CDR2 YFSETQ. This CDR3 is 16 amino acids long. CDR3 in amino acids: CASSLPTGVNTGELFF. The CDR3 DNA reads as TGCGCCAGCAGCTTACCGACAGGAGTGAACACCGGGGAGCTGTTTTTT.

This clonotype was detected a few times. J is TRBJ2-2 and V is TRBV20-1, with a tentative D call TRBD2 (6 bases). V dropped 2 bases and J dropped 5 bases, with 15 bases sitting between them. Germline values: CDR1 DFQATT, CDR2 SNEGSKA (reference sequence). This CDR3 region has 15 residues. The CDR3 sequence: CSARLGSRGTGELFF. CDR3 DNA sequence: TGCAGTGCTAGATTGGGGTCCCGGGGGACCGGGGAGCTGTTTTTT.

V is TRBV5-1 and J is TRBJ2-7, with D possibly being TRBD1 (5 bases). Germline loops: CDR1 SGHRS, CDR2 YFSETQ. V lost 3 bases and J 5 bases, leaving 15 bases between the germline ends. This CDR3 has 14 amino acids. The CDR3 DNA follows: TGCGCCAGCAGCTGGACAAGGAATCTCGACGAGCAGTACTTC. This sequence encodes CASSWTRNLDEQYF.